The clone carrying this T cell receptor beta chain turned up a few times. This sample is drawn from a study of blood T cells in healthy people across ages. Across the study: Template switching retrieved approximately one barcoded beta molecule for each two T cells.

Every sample had a minimum of 6 million PBMCs isolated. The CDR3 sequence is 13 residues long. Using a J-beta primer mix together with a sample-barcoded 5' primer, a second PCR was run for roughly 7 to 12 cycles. MiXCR, run by TCRdb on the 5' RACE reads, gives a single entry per CDR3 protein. Counted here are around 780,000 distinct CDR3 sequences, under 30% occurring once; the ten biggest clones make up over 2.5%. Another study also made use of these data, one on T cells of mothers and their children. That study adds: The yield was over 8 million TCR beta CDR3 reads from each mother and around 2.9 million from each child.

Material: blood. The chain links TRBV12-3 or TRBV12-4 to TRBJ2-5, with D perhaps TRBD2 (5 bases). The end of the DNA fits TRBJ2-1 better, so the J call may be wrong. This TCR was sampled from a boy aged 5-17 years in good health. This chain's CDR3 is CASSLWGDNEQFF. CDR3 sequence (DNA): TGTGCCAGCAGTTTATGGGGAGACAATGAGCAGTTCTTC.